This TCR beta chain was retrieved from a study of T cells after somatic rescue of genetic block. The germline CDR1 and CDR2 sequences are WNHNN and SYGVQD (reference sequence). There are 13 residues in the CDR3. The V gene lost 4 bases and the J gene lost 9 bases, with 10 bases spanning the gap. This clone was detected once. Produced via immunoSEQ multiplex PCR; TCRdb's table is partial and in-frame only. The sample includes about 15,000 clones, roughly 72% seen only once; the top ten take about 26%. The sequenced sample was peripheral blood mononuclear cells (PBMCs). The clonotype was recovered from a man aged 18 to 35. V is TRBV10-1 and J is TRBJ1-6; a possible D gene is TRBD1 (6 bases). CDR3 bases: TGCGCCAGCAGTGCAGGGGTTGGTTCACCCCTCCACTTT. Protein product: CASSAGVGSPLHF.